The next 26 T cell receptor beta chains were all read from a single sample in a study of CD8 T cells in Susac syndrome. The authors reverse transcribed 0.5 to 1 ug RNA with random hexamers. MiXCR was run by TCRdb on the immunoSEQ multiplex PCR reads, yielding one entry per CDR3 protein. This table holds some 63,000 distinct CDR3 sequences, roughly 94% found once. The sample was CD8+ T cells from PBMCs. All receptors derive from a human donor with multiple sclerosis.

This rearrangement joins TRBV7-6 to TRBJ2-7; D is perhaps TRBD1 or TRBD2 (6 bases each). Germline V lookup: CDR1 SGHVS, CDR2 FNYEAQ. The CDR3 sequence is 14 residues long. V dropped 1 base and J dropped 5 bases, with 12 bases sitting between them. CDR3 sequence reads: CASSLDSGADEQYF. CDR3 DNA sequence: TGTGCCAGCAGCTTAGATTCGGGGGCAGACGAGCAGTACTTC. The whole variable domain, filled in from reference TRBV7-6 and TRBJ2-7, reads GAGVSQSPRYKVTKRGQDVALRCDPISGHVSLYWYRQALGQGPEFLTYFNYEAQQDKSGLPNDRFSAERPEGSISTLTIQRTEQRDSAMYRCASSLDSGADEQYFGPGTRLTVT.

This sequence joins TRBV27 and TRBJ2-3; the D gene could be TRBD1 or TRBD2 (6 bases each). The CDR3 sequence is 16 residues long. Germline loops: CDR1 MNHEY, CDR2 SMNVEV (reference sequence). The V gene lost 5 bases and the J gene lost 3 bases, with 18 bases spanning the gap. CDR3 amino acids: CASSPPGAGLTDTQYF. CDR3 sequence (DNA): TGTGCCAGCAGTCCTCCGGGGGCCGGGTTGACAGATACGCAGTATTTT.

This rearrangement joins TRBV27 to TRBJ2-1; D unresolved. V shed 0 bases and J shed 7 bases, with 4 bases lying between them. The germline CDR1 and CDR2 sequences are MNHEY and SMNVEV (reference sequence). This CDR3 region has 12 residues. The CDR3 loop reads CASSLSMNEQFF. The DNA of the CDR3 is TGTGCCAGCAGTTTATCAATGAATGAGCAGTTCTTC.

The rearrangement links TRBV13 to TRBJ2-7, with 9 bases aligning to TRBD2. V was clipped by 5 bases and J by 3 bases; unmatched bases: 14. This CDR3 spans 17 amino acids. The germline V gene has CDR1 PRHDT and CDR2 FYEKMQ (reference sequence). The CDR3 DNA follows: TGTGCCAGCAGCATAGCGACTAGCGGCACTCGCTACTACGAGCAGTACTTC. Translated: CASSIATSGTRYYEQYF.

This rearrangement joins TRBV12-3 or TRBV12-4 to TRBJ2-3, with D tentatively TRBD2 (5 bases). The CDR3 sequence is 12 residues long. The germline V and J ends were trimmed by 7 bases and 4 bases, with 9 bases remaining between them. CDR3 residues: CASTAGADTQYF. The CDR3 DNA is TGTGCCAGCACCGCCGGGGCAGATACGCAGTATTTT.

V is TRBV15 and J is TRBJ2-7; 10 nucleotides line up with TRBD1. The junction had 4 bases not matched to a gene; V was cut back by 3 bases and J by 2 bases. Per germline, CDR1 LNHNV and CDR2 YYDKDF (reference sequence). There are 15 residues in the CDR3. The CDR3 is CATSSTGQGTYEQYF. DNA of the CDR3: TGTGCCACCAGCAGCACGGGACAGGGGACCTACGAGCAGTACTTC.

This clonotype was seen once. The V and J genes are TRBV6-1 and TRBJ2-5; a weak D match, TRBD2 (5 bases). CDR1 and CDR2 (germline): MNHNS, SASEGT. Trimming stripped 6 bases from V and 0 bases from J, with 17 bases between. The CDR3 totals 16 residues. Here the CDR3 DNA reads TGTGCCAGCAGCTCCCGGACCCGAGGGCACCAAGAGACCCAGTACTTC. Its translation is CASSSRTRGHQETQYF.

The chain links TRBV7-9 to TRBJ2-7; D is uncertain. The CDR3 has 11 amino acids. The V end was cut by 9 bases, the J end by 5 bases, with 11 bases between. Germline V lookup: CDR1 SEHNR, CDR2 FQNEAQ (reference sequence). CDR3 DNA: TGTGCCAGTAGTCTAGGGAACGAGCAGTACTTC. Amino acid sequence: CASSLGNEQYF.

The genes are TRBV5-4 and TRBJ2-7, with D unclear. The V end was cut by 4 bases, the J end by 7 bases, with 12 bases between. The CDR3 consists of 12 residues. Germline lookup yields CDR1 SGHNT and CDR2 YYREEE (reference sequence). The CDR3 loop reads CASSTPVGEQYF. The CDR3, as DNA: TGTGCCAGCAGCACCCCTGTGGGTGAGCAGTACTTC.

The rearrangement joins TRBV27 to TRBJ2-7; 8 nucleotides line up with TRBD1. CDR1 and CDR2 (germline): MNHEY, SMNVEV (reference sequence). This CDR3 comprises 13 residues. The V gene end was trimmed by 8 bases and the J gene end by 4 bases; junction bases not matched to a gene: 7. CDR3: CASGQGVGYEQYF. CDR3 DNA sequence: TGTGCCAGCGGACAGGGTGTCGGTTACGAGCAGTACTTC.

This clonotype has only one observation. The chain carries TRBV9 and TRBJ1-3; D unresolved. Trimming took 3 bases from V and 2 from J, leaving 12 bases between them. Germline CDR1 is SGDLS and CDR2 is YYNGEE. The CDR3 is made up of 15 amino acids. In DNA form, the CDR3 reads TGTGCCAGCAGCGCTCCCCAACGCCCTGGAAACACCATATATTTT. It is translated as CASSAPQRPGNTIYF. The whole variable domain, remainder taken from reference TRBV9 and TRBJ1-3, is DSGVTQTPKHLITATGQRVTLRCSPRSGDLSVYWYQQSLDQGLQFLIQYYNGEERAKGNILERFSAQQFPDLHSELNLSSLELGDSALYFCASSAPQRPGNTIYFGEGSWLTVV.

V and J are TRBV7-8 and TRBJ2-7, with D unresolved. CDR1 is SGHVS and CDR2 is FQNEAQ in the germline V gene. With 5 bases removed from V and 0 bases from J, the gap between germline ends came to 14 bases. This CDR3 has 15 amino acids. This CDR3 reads CASSPRTGSSYEQYF. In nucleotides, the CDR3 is TGTGCCAGCAGCCCTAGGACGGGCAGCTCCTACGAGCAGTACTTC.

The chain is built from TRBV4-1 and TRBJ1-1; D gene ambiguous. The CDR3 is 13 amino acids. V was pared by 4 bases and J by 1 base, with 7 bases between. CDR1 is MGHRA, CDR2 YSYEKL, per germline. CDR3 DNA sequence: TGCGCCAGCAGCCTATTGCCGAACACTGAAGCTTTCTTT. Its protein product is CASSLLPNTEAFF.

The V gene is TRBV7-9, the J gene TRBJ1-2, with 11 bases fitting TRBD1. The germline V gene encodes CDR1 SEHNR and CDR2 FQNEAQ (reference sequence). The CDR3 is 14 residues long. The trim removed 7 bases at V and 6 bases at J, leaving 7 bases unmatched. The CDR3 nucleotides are TGTGCCAGCACCAGGACAGGGGGCGTTGATGGCTACACCTTC. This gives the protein CASTRTGGVDGYTF.

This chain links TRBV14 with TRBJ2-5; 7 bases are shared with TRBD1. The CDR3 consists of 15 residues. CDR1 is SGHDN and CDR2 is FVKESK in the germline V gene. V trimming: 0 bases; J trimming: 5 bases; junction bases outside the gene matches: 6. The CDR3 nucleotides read TGTGCCAGCAGCCAAGAGCGACAGGGACGGGAGACCCAGTACTTC. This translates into CASSQERQGRETQYF.

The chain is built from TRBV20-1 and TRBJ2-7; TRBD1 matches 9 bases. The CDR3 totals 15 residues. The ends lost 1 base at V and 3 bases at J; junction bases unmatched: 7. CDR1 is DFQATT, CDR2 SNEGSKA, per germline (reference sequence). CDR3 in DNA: TGCAGTGCTAGAGGAGGCGGGACAGGGATCTACGAGCAGTACTTC. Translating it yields CSARGGGTGIYEQYF.

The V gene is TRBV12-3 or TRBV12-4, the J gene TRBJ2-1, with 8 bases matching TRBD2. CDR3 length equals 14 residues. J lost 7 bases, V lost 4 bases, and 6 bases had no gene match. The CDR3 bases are TGTGCCAGCAGTTCCCCGGGACTAGTGAATGAGCAGTTCTTC. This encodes CASSSPGLVNEQFF.

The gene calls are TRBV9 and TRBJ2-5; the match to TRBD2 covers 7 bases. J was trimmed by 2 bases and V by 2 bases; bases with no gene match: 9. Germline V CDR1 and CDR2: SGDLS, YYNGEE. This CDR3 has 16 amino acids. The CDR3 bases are TGTGCCAGCAGCGTCTCGGGAGGAGAGAGACAAGAGACCCAGTACTTC. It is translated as CASSVSGGERQETQYF.

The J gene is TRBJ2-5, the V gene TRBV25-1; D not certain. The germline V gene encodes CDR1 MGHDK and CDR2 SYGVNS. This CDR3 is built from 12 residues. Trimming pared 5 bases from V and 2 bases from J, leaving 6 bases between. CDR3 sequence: CASSQSQETQYF. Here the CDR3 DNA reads TGTGCCAGCAGTCAGAGTCAAGAGACCCAGTACTTC.

The CDR3 DNA reads as TGTGCCAGCAGCGTCCGGGGGACCGTATACAATGAGCAGTTCTTC. This sequence encodes CASSVRGTVYNEQFF. The chain recombines TRBV9 with TRBJ2-1, with D perhaps TRBD2 (6 bases). The germline V and J ends were trimmed by 2 bases and 4 bases, with 13 bases remaining between them. The germline V gene encodes CDR1 SGDLS and CDR2 YYNGEE. This CDR3 is built from 15 residues.

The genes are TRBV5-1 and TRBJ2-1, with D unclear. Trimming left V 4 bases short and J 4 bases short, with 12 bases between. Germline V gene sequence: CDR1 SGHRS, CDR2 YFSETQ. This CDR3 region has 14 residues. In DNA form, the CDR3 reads TGCGCCAGCAGCCTGGCTGCGGAATACAATGAGCAGTTCTTC. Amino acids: CASSLAAEYNEQFF.

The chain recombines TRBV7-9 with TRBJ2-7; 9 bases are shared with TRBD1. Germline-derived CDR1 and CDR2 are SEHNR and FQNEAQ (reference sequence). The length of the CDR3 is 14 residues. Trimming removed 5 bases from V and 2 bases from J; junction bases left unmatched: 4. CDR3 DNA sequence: TGTGCCAGCAGCCACCGGGACAGGGCCTACGAGCAGTACTTC. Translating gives CASSHRDRAYEQYF.

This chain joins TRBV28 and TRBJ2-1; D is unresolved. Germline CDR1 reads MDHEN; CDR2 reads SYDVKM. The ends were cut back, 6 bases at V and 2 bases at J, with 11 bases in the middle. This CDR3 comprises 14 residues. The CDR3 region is CASSPSATYNEQFF. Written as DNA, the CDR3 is TGTGCCAGCAGCCCATCGGCGACCTACAATGAGCAGTTCTTC. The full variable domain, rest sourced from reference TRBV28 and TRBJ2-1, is DVKVTQSSRYLVKRTGEKVFLECVQDMDHENMFWYRQDPGLGLRLIYFSYDVKMKEKGDIPEGYSVSREKKERFSLILESASTNQTSMYLCASSPSATYNEQFFGPGTRLTVL.

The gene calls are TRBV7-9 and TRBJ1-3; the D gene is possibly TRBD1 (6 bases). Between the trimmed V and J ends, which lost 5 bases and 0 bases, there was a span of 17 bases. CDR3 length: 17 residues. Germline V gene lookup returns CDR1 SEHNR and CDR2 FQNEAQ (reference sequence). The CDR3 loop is CASSPVGWGASGNTIYF. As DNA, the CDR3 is TGTGCCAGCAGCCCGGTGGGGTGGGGGGCCTCTGGAAACACCATATATTTT.

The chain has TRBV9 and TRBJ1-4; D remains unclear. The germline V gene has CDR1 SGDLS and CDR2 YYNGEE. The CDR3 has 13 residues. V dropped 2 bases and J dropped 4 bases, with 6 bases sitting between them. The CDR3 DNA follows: TGTGCCAGCAGCGTTGAGGGTAATGAAAAACTGTTTTTT. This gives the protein CASSVEGNEKLFF.

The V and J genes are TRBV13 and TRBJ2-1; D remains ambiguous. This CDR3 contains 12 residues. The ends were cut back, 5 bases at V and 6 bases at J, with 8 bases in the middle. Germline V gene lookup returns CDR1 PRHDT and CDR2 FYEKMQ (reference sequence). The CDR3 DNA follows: TGTGCCAGCAGCCGATTTGGCAATGAGCAGTTCTTC. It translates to CASSRFGNEQFF.